The 22 T cell receptor beta chains below all came from one sample that was sequenced in a study of cytotoxic CD8 clonotypes in ibrutinib-treated CLL. TCRdb keeps only in-frame clones here, not all; method: immunoSEQ multiplex PCR. The table records approximately 190,000 clones, just under 80% of them present only once. Sequences were derived from PBMCs, sampled after 12 months of ibrutinib treatment. These receptors were taken from a human donor with chronic lymphocytic leukemia.

The genes are TRBV27 and TRBJ2-7; unclear D gene. The CDR3 runs to 14 residues. Germline V lookup: CDR1 MNHEY, CDR2 SMNVEV (reference sequence). With 1 base removed from V and 5 bases from J, the gap between germline ends came to 12 bases. CDR3 DNA sequence: TGTGCCAGCAGTTTATATCCCATGGTGGACGAGCAGTACTTC. It is translated as CASSLYPMVDEQYF.

This clone has more than one count but fewer than ten. The V call is TRBV30, the J call TRBJ1-1; no reliable D call. CDR3 length: 13 amino acids. Germline V gives CDR1 GTSNPN, CDR2 SVGIG (reference sequence). Trimming took off 4 bases at V and 7 bases at J, with 16 bases between the two ends. The CDR3 nucleotides read TGTGCCTGGACTGAGGGCGCGGGCGGTGAAGCTTTCTTT. As protein: CAWTEGAGGEAFF.

The chain employs TRBV10-3 and TRBJ1-1; D gene unclear. The CDR3 sequence is 13 residues long. Trimming took 0 bases from V and 4 from J, leaving 6 bases between them. Germline V gene data show CDR1 as ENHRY and CDR2 as SYGVKD. CDR3 region: CAISESGGTEAFF. The DNA for the CDR3 is TGTGCCATCAGTGAGTCGGGCGGCACTGAAGCTTTCTTT.

This chain uses TRBV5-1 with TRBJ1-4; 8 bases match TRBD1. The V gene end was trimmed by 0 bases and the J gene end by 5 bases; junction bases not matched to a gene: 0. CDR1 and CDR2 from the germline V gene are SGHRS and YFSETQ. The CDR3 covers 14 residues. CDR3 region: CASSLDRGNEKLFF. As DNA, the CDR3 is TGCGCCAGCAGCTTGGACAGGGGGAATGAAAAACTGTTTTTT.

The chain links TRBV2 to TRBJ1-6, with D uncertain. Germline V CDR1 and CDR2: SNHLY, FYNNEI. The CDR3 is 14 amino acids. V was pared by 4 bases and J by 0 bases, with 4 bases between. The CDR3: CASSGGSYNSPLHF. In DNA form, the CDR3 reads TGTGCCAGCAGTGGGGGCTCCTATAATTCACCCCTCCACTTT. The whole variable domain, filled in from reference TRBV2 and TRBJ1-6, reads EPEVTQTPSHQVTQMGQEVILRCVPISNHLYFYWYRQILGQKVEFLVSFYNNEISEKSEIFDDQFSVERPDGSNFTLKIRSTKLEDSAMYFCASSGGSYNSPLHFGNGTRLTVT.

V gene TRBV11-2 combines with J gene TRBJ2-5; 7 bases align to TRBD2. The V gene's germline CDR1 is SGHAT and CDR2 FQNNGV. This CDR3 region has 16 residues. The V gene end was trimmed by 0 bases and the J gene end by 5 bases; junction bases not matched to a gene: 9. CDR3 sequence: CASSLDWGGNRETQYF. CDR3 in DNA: TGTGCCAGCAGCTTAGATTGGGGGGGTAACAGGGAGACCCAGTACTTC.

In this sample, this clone turned up once. The J gene is TRBJ2-3, the V gene TRBV6-1, with TRBD2 identical over 15 bases. This CDR3 is built from 15 residues. Looked up from germline, CDR1 is MNHNS and CDR2 is SASEGT. The junction had 7 bases not matched to a gene; V was cut back by 11 bases and J by 4 bases. The CDR3 DNA reads as TGTGCCGCCGGGACTAGCGGGGGGTTGGCAGATACGCAGTATTTT. It translates to CAAGTSGGLADTQYF.

V gene TRBV5-1 combines with J gene TRBJ2-7; possible D gene TRBD1, 6 bases. CDR3 length: 16 residues. V lost 7 bases, J lost 5 bases, and 25 bases lay in between. Germline V gene data show CDR1 as SGHRS and CDR2 as YFSETQ. This chain's CDR3 is CASELGRAGVRDEQYF. For the CDR3, the DNA is TGCGCCAGCGAGCTTGGTAGGGCAGGGGTTCGAGACGAGCAGTACTTC.

V and J are TRBV9 and TRBJ2-2; D is perhaps TRBD1 (6 bases). V was shortened by 5 bases and J by 0 bases, with 11 bases between the two germline ends. The CDR3 has 15 residues. Germline V gene sequence: CDR1 SGDLS, CDR2 YYNGEE. The CDR3 is CASSRDTSNTGELFF. The CDR3 DNA reads TGTGCCAGCAGTCGGGACACTTCGAACACCGGGGAGCTGTTTTTT.

The chain links TRBV7-2 to TRBJ1-2; 10 bases fit TRBD1. After removal of 5 bases from V and 4 bases from J, the junction contained 19 bases not matched to a gene. This CDR3 comprises 19 residues. Germline V gives CDR1 SGHTA, CDR2 FQGNSA. This CDR3 reads CASSPGPGTGDRRSYGYTF. As DNA, the CDR3 is TGTGCCAGCAGCCCCGGGCCGGGGACAGGGGACCGGCGGTCCTATGGCTACACCTTC.

The V and J genes are TRBV27 and TRBJ2-1; D not certain. Trimming took 0 bases from V and 5 from J, leaving 8 bases between them. Germline V CDR1 and CDR2: MNHEY, SMNVEV (reference sequence). This CDR3 has 14 residues. The chain's CDR3 is CASSLSGSNNEQFF. CDR3 DNA sequence: TGTGCCAGCAGTTTATCTGGTTCGAACAATGAGCAGTTCTTC.

This rearrangement joins TRBV5-4 to TRBJ2-3, with TRBD2 identical over 9 bases. With 1 base clipped from V and 2 bases from J, the junction kept 8 bases outside the gene matches. CDR1 is SGHNT, CDR2 YYREEE, per germline (reference sequence). The CDR3 runs 17 residues. The CDR3 nucleotides are TGTGCCAGCAGCTTGAAACTGGCGGGAGGGTTCACAGATACGCAGTATTTT. Its translation: CASSLKLAGGFTDTQYF.

CDR3 in DNA: TGCAGCGGACTACAGGGCCCTGAAGCTTTCTTT. Protein product: CSGLQGPEAFF. The chain has TRBV29-1 and TRBJ1-1; the D gene is possibly TRBD1 (6 bases). CDR1 is SQVTM, CDR2 ANQGSEA, per germline. The CDR3 extends over 11 amino acids. V shed 7 bases and J shed 6 bases, with 12 bases lying between them.

The chain links TRBV2 to TRBJ1-2; no definite D call. From germline, CDR1 is SNHLY and CDR2 FYNNEI. The CDR3 contains 11 residues. V gave up 4 bases and J gave up 0 bases, with 0 bases separating them. The CDR3 DNA sequence: TGTGCCAGCAGTGCTAACTATGGCTACACCTTC. It is translated as CASSANYGYTF.

This clone has a single count. V and J are TRBV6-1 and TRBJ2-7, with 12 bases that match TRBD2. The CDR3 loop spans 17 amino acids. CDR1 MNHNS and CDR2 SASEGT come from the germline V gene. V shed 6 bases, J shed 7 bases, and the junction held 16 bases outside the gene matches. The CDR3 is CASSETTSGRAAREQYF. The CDR3 DNA reads as TGTGCCAGCAGCGAAACGACTAGCGGGAGAGCGGCAAGGGAGCAGTACTTC.

This clone has a single count. This chain connects TRBV28 to TRBJ2-3; D not certain. This CDR3 contains 11 residues. Deletions cut 7 bases from V and 0 bases from J, with 2 bases between. Germline V CDR1 and CDR2: MDHEN, SYDVKM. CDR3 residues: CASTSTDTQYF. DNA for the CDR3: TGTGCCAGCACTAGCACAGATACGCAGTATTTT.

The J gene is TRBJ1-4, the V gene TRBV2, with D possibly TRBD1 on 5 matching bases. The CDR3 has 14 residues. The germline CDR1 and CDR2 sequences are SNHLY and FYNNEI. V was clipped by 5 bases and J by 2 bases, with 9 bases between them. CDR3 nucleotides: TGTGCCAGCAGTATGACAGACACTAATGAAAAACTGTTTTTT. Protein: CASSMTDTNEKLFF.

This clone came up a few times. The gene calls are TRBV4-1 and TRBJ2-2, with no clear D. CDR3 length equals 16 residues. V lost 3 bases, J lost 2 bases, and 13 bases lay in between. The germline V gene encodes CDR1 MGHRA and CDR2 YSYEKL. The CDR3 coding sequence is TGCGCCAGCAGCCATATCCATCAGCGAAACACCGGGGAGCTGTTTTTT. Encoded protein: CASSHIHQRNTGELFF.

The J gene is TRBJ1-5, the V gene TRBV2; a weak D match, TRBD1 (6 bases). The CDR3 runs to 16 residues. Trimming removed 3 bases from V and 2 bases from J, with 14 bases in between. Germline values: CDR1 SNHLY, CDR2 FYNNEI. CDR3 nucleotide sequence: TGTGCCAGCAGTGACATGGGGGGCTTGGGCAATCAGCCCCAGCATTTT. This translates into CASSDMGGLGNQPQHF.

This clone turned up a few times. The CDR3 is CASSADRAGELFF. The CDR3 bases are TGTGCCAGCAGTGCCGATCGTGCCGGGGAGCTGTTTTTT. The chain joins TRBV28 to TRBJ2-2; D unresolved. The CDR3 totals 13 residues. V lost 5 bases and J 6 bases, leaving 10 bases between the germline ends. The germline V gene has CDR1 MDHEN and CDR2 SYDVKM.

The count of this clone is one. The chain links TRBV19 to TRBJ1-1; TRBD1 matches at 7 bases. Trimming at V came to 5 bases and at J to 1 base, leaving 10 bases not matched to a gene. Germline V gene lookup returns CDR1 LNHDA and CDR2 SQIVND (reference sequence). The CDR3 is 16 residues long. CDR3 residues: CASSPHRGVWNTEAFF. Written as DNA, the CDR3 is TGTGCCAGTAGTCCCCACAGGGGCGTGTGGAACACTGAAGCTTTCTTT.

This clone occurred once. The chain is built from TRBV15 and TRBJ1-5, with 10 bases fitting TRBD1. Germline trimming cut 3 bases from V and 7 bases from J; bases unmatched to any gene: 15. This CDR3 comprises 18 residues. The germline CDR1 and CDR2 sequences are LNHNV and YYDKDF (reference sequence). CDR3 DNA sequence: TGTGCCACCAGCAGCACCCCGGACAGGGGGGGGACGCGGCAGCCCCAGCATTTT. Its protein product is CATSSTPDRGGTRQPQHF.